This passage covers 32 T cell receptor beta chains from one sample sequenced in a study of cytomegalovirus exposure and HLA in healthy donors. Assay used: immunoSEQ multiplex PCR; TCRdb lists only in-frame clones, some missing. The data contain around 140,000 clones, approximately 94% of them singletons. Sequenced sample: PBMCs. These receptors all come from a man aged 18 to 29 in good health and CMV-seropositive.

CDR3 DNA sequence: TGTGCCAGCAGCTTAGGGGCTAGCGGGAACACCGGGGAGCTGTTTTTT. It specifies CASSLGASGNTGELFF. This chain connects TRBV7-8 to TRBJ2-2, with TRBD2 identical over 7 bases. V was clipped by 1 base and J by 1 base; unmatched bases: 3. CDR1 is SGHVS and CDR2 is FQNEAQ in the germline V gene. The CDR3 has 16 residues.

V and J are TRBV6-5 and TRBJ1-1, with unresolved D. The length of the CDR3 is 13 residues. Trimming cost V 7 bases and J 6 bases, with 15 bases left between them. The germline CDR1 and CDR2 sequences are MNHEY and SVGAGI. The CDR3 region has the DNA TGTGCCAGCACCTCCCAGGTAAACGCTGAAGCTTTCTTT. Residues: CASTSQVNAEAFF.

The genes are TRBV6-5 and TRBJ2-3; weak D call: TRBD2 (6 bases). V lost 5 bases to trimming and J lost 0 bases, with 12 bases between them. Germline V gene lookup returns CDR1 MNHEY and CDR2 SVGAGI. The CDR3 loop spans 15 amino acids. CDR3 in DNA: TGTGCCAGCAGTCGAGCGGGCGCTAGCACAGATACGCAGTATTTT. It translates to CASSRAGASTDTQYF.

The gene calls are TRBV5-8 and TRBJ2-7; TRBD2 might be the D (5 bases). The CDR3 spans 14 residues. Germline assignment: CDR1 SGHTS and CDR2 YDEGEE. Trimming removed 4 bases at V and 4 bases at J, with 15 bases between. CDR3 sequence reads: CASSQHPEVYEQYF. The CDR3 region has the DNA TGTGCCAGCAGCCAGCATCCGGAGGTTTACGAGCAGTACTTC.

The rearrangement uses TRBV6-4 and TRBJ2-1; 7 nucleotides line up with TRBD2. The ends lost 6 bases at V and 6 bases at J; junction bases unmatched: 11. Germline V gene sequence: CDR1 MRHNA, CDR2 SNTAGT. This CDR3 comprises 15 residues. This CDR3 reads CASSFGAGVGNEQFF. DNA for the CDR3: TGTGCCAGCAGCTTCGGTGCGGGAGTGGGCAATGAGCAGTTCTTC.

The genes are TRBV19 and TRBJ2-2; maybe TRBD2 (6 bases). The length of the CDR3 is 19 residues. CDR1 and CDR2 from the germline V gene are LNHDA and SQIVND (reference sequence). Trimming took off 5 bases at V and 5 bases at J, with 27 bases between the two ends. The CDR3 DNA reads TGTGCCAGTAGTCCCTGGGCTCTTAGTAGCGGCAGTCGGACCGGGGAGCTGTTTTTT. Translation gives CASSPWALSSGSRTGELFF.

This clone came up a few times. J is TRBJ1-3 and V is TRBV28; D not resolved. The CDR3 loop spans 13 amino acids. CDR1 is MDHEN, CDR2 SYDVKM, per germline. The V end was cut by 7 bases, the J end by 4 bases, with 11 bases between. The CDR3 loop reads CASKISEGNTIYF. The DNA for the CDR3 is TGTGCCAGCAAGATCTCGGAGGGAAACACCATATATTTT.

The chain joins TRBV28 to TRBJ1-1; D is perhaps TRBD1 (6 bases). Germline lookup yields CDR1 MDHEN and CDR2 SYDVKM. This CDR3 contains 13 residues. V was clipped by 10 bases and J by 1 base, with 13 bases between them. CDR3 nucleotide sequence: TGTGCCACCGCTCCGGGACAGAACACTGAAGCTTTCTTT. Its protein is CATAPGQNTEAFF.

The chain combines TRBV6-1 with TRBJ1-4; D remains ambiguous. Per germline, CDR1 MNHNS and CDR2 SASEGT. This CDR3 is built from 13 residues. The V gene lost 4 bases and the J gene lost 8 bases, with 11 bases spanning the gap. CDR3 sequence reads: CASSAGSGEKLFF. In nucleotides, the CDR3 is TGTGCCAGCAGTGCGGGATCTGGGGAAAAACTGTTTTTT.

The V and J genes are TRBV5-1 and TRBJ1-1; D not certain. The CDR3 is 13 residues long. V lost 1 base and J 7 bases, leaving 11 bases between the germline ends. Per germline, CDR1 SGHRS and CDR2 YFSETQ. CDR3 amino acids: CASSLSGYGEAFF. Here the CDR3 DNA reads TGCGCCAGCAGCTTGAGCGGGTACGGTGAAGCTTTCTTT.

The J gene is TRBJ1-4, the V gene TRBV5-1; 7 bases align to TRBD1. This CDR3 comprises 19 residues. With V trimmed by 0 bases and J by 0 bases, 11 bases remained unmatched. Germline lookup yields CDR1 SGHRS and CDR2 YFSETQ. The CDR3 reads CASSLVVSGGLATNEKLFF. CDR3 nucleotides: TGCGCCAGCAGCTTGGTGGTTTCAGGGGGACTGGCAACTAATGAAAAACTGTTTTTT.

The chain recombines TRBV15 with TRBJ1-1; a possible D gene is TRBD1 (5 bases). The V and J ends lost 6 bases and 3 bases respectively, with 17 bases between them. This CDR3 has 15 amino acids. The germline V gene encodes CDR1 LNHNV and CDR2 YYDKDF (reference sequence). CDR3 nucleotide sequence: TGTGCCACCAGAGCCCGGGGGTTGGGTTACACTGAAGCTTTCTTT. Residues: CATRARGLGYTEAFF.

The rearrangement links TRBV6-1 to TRBJ1-4; D ambiguous. CDR1 is MNHNS, CDR2 SASEGT, per germline. The ends were cut back, 0 bases at V and 10 bases at J, with 15 bases in the middle. The CDR3 runs to 15 residues. The CDR3 loop is CASSEAGQALGKLFF. CDR3 nucleotides: TGTGCCAGCAGTGAAGCGGGCCAGGCCCTTGGAAAACTGTTTTTT.

The V gene is TRBV6-1, the J gene TRBJ2-7; TRBD1 aligns across 9 bases. Germline V gene data show CDR1 as MNHNS and CDR2 as SASEGT. This CDR3 contains 14 residues. V lost 7 bases to trimming and J lost 2 bases; unmatched junction nucleotides: 6. For the CDR3, the DNA is TGTGCCAGCAAACCGGGACAGGGTCCCTACGAGCAGTACTTC. It yields the protein CASKPGQGPYEQYF.

J is TRBJ2-7 and V is TRBV5-1, with 10 bases lining up with TRBD1. J was trimmed by 4 bases and V by 4 bases; bases with no gene match: 8. The CDR3 length is 15 residues. Germline V gene lookup returns CDR1 SGHRS and CDR2 YFSETQ. For the CDR3, the DNA is TGCGCCAGCAGCGCCGGGGGGACAGGGGTGTACGAGCAGTACTTC. Encoded protein: CASSAGGTGVYEQYF.

Only one count was recorded for this clone. The chain combines TRBV5-4 with TRBJ2-7, with D maybe TRBD1 (5 bases). The CDR3 consists of 11 residues. Germline V gene lookup returns CDR1 SGHNT and CDR2 YYREEE (reference sequence). V was cut by 7 bases and J by 6 bases, with 11 bases left in between. The CDR3 region has the DNA TGTGCCAGCCAGCAGGGTACCGAGCAGTACTTC. It translates to CASQQGTEQYF.

The gene calls are TRBV6-1 and TRBJ2-7, with a tentative D call TRBD1 (6 bases). Looked up from germline, CDR1 is MNHNS and CDR2 is SASEGT. With 2 bases removed from V and 0 bases from J, the gap between germline ends came to 20 bases. The CDR3 spans 18 residues. CDR3 sequence reads: CASSELGAGDGFSYEQYF. The CDR3 DNA reads TGTGCCAGCAGTGAATTGGGTGCAGGGGACGGCTTCTCCTACGAGCAGTACTTC.

The genes are TRBV18 and TRBJ2-1; 8 bases fit TRBD2. V dropped 1 base and J dropped 9; count of bases not matched to a gene: 2. From germline, CDR1 is KGHSH and CDR2 LQKENI. CDR3 length: 13 residues. The CDR3: CASSPLAGGEQFF. The CDR3 DNA sequence: TGTGCCAGCTCACCACTGGCGGGAGGTGAGCAGTTCTTC.

This clone was detected only a few times. The chain combines TRBV5-6 with TRBJ1-2; 9 nucleotides match TRBD1. The CDR3 has 14 residues. Germline CDR1 reads SGHDT; CDR2 reads YYEEEE. The trim removed 4 bases at V and 3 bases at J, leaving 4 bases unmatched. CDR3 sequence: CASSPGQGDYGYTF. CDR3 sequence (DNA): TGTGCCAGCAGCCCGGGACAGGGAGACTATGGCTACACCTTC.

The chain carries TRBV28 and TRBJ2-3; 8 bases fit TRBD2. The CDR3 sequence is 17 residues long. The ends lost 4 bases at V and 1 base at J; junction bases unmatched: 10. The germline V gene has CDR1 MDHEN and CDR2 SYDVKM. The CDR3 loop reads CASSYPAGAGGTDTQYF. Written as DNA, the CDR3 is TGTGCCAGCAGTTACCCAGCGGGAGCGGGTGGCACAGATACGCAGTATTTT.

The J gene is TRBJ1-1, the V gene TRBV7-3; TRBD1 matches 7 bases. Per the germline V gene, CDR1 is SGHTA and CDR2 is FQGTGA. V lost 6 bases to trimming and J lost 3 bases; unmatched junction nucleotides: 4. This CDR3 region has 13 residues. The CDR3 sequence: CASRGTEHTEAFF. The CDR3 DNA reads TGTGCCAGCAGGGGGACAGAGCACACTGAAGCTTTCTTT.

This chain connects TRBV10-3 to TRBJ1-1; TRBD1 might be the D (5 bases). Per the germline V gene, CDR1 is ENHRY and CDR2 is SYGVKD. Deletions cut 6 bases from V and 2 bases from J, with 13 bases between. The CDR3 contains 14 residues. The CDR3 loop reads CAIRTRGGNTEAFF. The CDR3 coding sequence is TGTGCCATCAGGACCCGCGGGGGAAACACTGAAGCTTTCTTT.

This chain connects TRBV30 to TRBJ1-3; TRBD1 might be the D (5 bases). CDR3 size: 14 residues. The V end lost 5 bases, the J end lost 0 bases, and 11 bases lay between the germline ends. Germline assignment: CDR1 GTSNPN and CDR2 SVGIG (reference sequence). DNA of the CDR3: TGTGCCTGGGCAGGGCGTATCTCTGGAAACACCATATATTTT. Its protein product is CAWAGRISGNTIYF.

The genes are TRBV28 and TRBJ2-7; 8 bases fit TRBD2. Unmatched junction bases numbered 11, after V lost 5 bases and J lost 2 bases. Germline CDR1 reads MDHEN; CDR2 reads SYDVKM. CDR3 length: 16 amino acids. Here the CDR3 DNA reads TGTGCCAGCAGTACCCCCGGGGGGGCTGTACCCTACGAGCAGTACTTC. Translated, it gives CASSTPGGAVPYEQYF.

The chain combines TRBV5-1 with TRBJ2-7; 7 bases match TRBD1. This CDR3 has 14 amino acids. Germline V lookup: CDR1 SGHRS, CDR2 YFSETQ. J gave up 5 bases and V 4 bases, and 9 bases lay outside the gene matches. Here the CDR3 reads CASSLDREGNEQYF. Written as DNA, the CDR3 is TGCGCCAGCAGCCTAGACAGGGAAGGGAACGAGCAGTACTTC.

The gene calls are TRBV5-1 and TRBJ2-5; weak D call: TRBD1 (5 bases). Germline CDR1 and CDR2: SGHRS and YFSETQ. V was trimmed by 1 base and J by 2 bases, leaving 15 bases between them. The CDR3 has 16 residues. The CDR3 sequence is CASSLIGHVLQETQYF. For the CDR3, the DNA is TGCGCCAGCAGCTTGATTGGACACGTACTACAAGAGACCCAGTACTTC.

This clone is a singleton in its sample. The genes are TRBV15 and TRBJ2-1; the D gene is possibly TRBD2 (5 bases). This CDR3 is built from 15 residues. V was clipped by 3 bases and J by 0 bases, with 9 bases between them. Per the germline V gene, CDR1 is LNHNV and CDR2 is YYDKDF (reference sequence). This CDR3 reads CATSRLAISYNEQFF. CDR3 DNA: TGTGCCACCAGCAGGCTAGCCATCTCCTACAATGAGCAGTTCTTC.

The chain uses TRBV5-1 and TRBJ2-1; D is possibly TRBD1 (6 bases). V lost 3 bases to trimming and J lost 2 bases, with 15 bases between them. The CDR3 runs to 16 residues. Germline loops: CDR1 SGHRS, CDR2 YFSETQ. CDR3 in amino acids: CASSSSGTKPYNEQFF. The CDR3 DNA follows: TGCGCCAGCAGCTCATCCGGGACAAAACCCTACAATGAGCAGTTCTTC.

The genes are TRBV28 and TRBJ2-3; 7 bases agree with TRBD2. The CDR3 contains 15 residues. Germline CDR1 and CDR2: MDHEN and SYDVKM. The junction had 11 bases not matched to a gene; V was cut back by 8 bases and J by 3 bases. The DNA for the CDR3 is TGTGCCAGCGGCTCAGGCGGGAGCGGTACAGATACGCAGTATTTT. Residues: CASGSGGSGTDTQYF.

The chain has TRBV6-6 and TRBJ2-2; 14 bases line up with TRBD2. The CDR3 totals 16 residues. Trimming at V came to 6 bases and at J to 6 bases, leaving 6 bases not matched to a gene. Per germline, CDR1 MNHNY and CDR2 SVGAGI (reference sequence). In nucleotides, the CDR3 is TGTGCCAGCAGCCCGGGACTAGCGGGAGTGGCCGGGGAGCTGTTTTTT. This gives the protein CASSPGLAGVAGELFF.

J is TRBJ2-7 and V is TRBV27, with a tentative D call TRBD2 (5 bases). This CDR3 is built from 12 residues. Trimming cost V 5 bases and J 8 bases, with 13 bases left between them. CDR1 is MNHEY, CDR2 SMNVEV, per germline (reference sequence). CDR3 nucleotide sequence: TGTGCCAGCAGTCCCAACCTAGCTCAGCAGTACTTC. Translated: CASSPNLAQQYF.

V and J are TRBV9 and TRBJ2-1, with D possibly being TRBD2 (5 bases). Germline V gives CDR1 SGDLS, CDR2 YYNGEE. This CDR3 region has 13 residues. Deletions cut 4 bases from V and 8 bases from J, with 13 bases between. The CDR3 DNA reads TGTGCCAGCAGCCCCCGAGGGAGAGATGAGCAGTTCTTC. Translation gives CASSPRGRDEQFF.